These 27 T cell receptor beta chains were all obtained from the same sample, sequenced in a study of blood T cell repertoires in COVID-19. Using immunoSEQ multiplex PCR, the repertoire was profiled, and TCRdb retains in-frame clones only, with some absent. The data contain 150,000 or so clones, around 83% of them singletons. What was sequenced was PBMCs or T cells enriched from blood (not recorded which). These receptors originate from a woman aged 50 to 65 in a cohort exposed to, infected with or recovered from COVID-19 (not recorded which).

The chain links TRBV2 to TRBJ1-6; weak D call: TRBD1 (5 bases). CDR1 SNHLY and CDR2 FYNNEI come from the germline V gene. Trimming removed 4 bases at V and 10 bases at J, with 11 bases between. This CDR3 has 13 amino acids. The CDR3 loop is CASSGMGGSPLHF. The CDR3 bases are TGTGCCAGCAGTGGGATGGGGGGATCACCCCTCCACTTT.

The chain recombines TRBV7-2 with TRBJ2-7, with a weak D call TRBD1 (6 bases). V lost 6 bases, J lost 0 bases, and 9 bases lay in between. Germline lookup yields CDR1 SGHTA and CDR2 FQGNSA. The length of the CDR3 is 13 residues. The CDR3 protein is CASRRDTSYEQYF. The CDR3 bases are TGTGCCAGCAGAAGGGACACCTCCTACGAGCAGTACTTC. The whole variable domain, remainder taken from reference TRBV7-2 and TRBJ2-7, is GAGVSQSPSNKVTEKGKDVELRCDPISGHTALYWYRQSLGQGLEFLIYFQGNSAPDKSGLPSDRFSAERTGGSVSTLTIQRTQQEDSAVYLCASRRDTSYEQYFGPGTRLTVT.

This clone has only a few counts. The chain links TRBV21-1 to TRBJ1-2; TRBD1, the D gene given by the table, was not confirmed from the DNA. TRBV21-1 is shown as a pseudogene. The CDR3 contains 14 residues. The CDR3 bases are TGTGCCAGCAGCCACGGGACAGGGTACGGTGGCTACACCTTC. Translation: CASSHGTGYGGYTF.

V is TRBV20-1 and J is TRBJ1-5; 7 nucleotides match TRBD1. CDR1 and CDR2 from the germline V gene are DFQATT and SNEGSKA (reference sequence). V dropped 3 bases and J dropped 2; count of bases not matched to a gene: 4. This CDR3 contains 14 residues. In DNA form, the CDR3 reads TGCAGTGCTAGTACCGACAGGGGCAATCAGCCCCAGCATTTT. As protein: CSASTDRGNQPQHF.

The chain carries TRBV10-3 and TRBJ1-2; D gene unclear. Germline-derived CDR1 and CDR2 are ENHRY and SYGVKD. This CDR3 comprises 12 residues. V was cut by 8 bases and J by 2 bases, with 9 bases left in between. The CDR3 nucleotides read TGTGCCATCGGAGAATCAAACTATGGCTACACCTTC. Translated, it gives CAIGESNYGYTF.

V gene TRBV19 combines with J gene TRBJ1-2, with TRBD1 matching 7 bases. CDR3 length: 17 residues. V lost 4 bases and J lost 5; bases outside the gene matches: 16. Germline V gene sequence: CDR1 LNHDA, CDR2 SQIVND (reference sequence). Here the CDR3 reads CASSTIRDRVKRYGYTF. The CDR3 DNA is TGTGCCAGTAGTACAATCCGCGACAGGGTAAAGAGGTATGGCTACACCTTC. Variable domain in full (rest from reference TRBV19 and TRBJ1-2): DGGITQSPKYLFRKEGQNVTLSCEQNLNHDAMYWYRQDPGQGLRLIYYSQIVNDFQKGDIAEGYSVSREKKESFPLTVTSAQKNPTAFYLCASSTIRDRVKRYGYTFGSGTRLTVV.

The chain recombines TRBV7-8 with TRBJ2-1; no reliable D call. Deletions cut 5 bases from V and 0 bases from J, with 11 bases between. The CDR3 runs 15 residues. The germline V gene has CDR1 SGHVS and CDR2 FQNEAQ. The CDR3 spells CASSTIFSSYNEQFF. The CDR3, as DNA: TGTGCCAGCAGCACCATCTTCAGCTCCTACAATGAGCAGTTCTTC. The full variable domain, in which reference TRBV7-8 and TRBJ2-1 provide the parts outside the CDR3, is GAGVSQSPRYKVAKRGQDVALRCDPISGHVSLFWYQQALGQGPEFLTYFQNEAQLDKSGLPSDRFFAERPEGSVSTLKIQRTQQEDSAVYLCASSTIFSSYNEQFFGPGTRLTVL.

DNA for the CDR3: TGTGCCAGCAGTTACTTAACCGGGACAGGGTATGGCACAGATACGCAGTATTTT. Its protein product is CASSYLTGTGYGTDTQYF. V usage is TRBV6-2 or TRBV6-3 and J usage is TRBJ2-3; 9 nucleotides align to TRBD1. This CDR3 comprises 18 residues. Germline V gene lookup returns CDR1 MNHEY and CDR2 SVGEGT. V was pared by 1 base and J by 1 base, with 9 bases of the junction left unmatched.

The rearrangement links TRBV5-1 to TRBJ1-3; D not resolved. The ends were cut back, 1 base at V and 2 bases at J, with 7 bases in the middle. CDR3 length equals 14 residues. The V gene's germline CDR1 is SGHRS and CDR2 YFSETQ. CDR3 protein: CASSLYATGNTIYF. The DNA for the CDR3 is TGCGCCAGCAGCTTGTACGCTACTGGAAACACCATATATTTT. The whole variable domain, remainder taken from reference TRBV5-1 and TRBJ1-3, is KAGVTQTPRYLIKTRGQQVTLSCSPISGHRSVSWYQQTPGQGLQFLFEYFSETQRNKGNFPGRFSGRQFSNSRSEMNVSTLELGDSALYLCASSLYATGNTIYFGEGSWLTVV.

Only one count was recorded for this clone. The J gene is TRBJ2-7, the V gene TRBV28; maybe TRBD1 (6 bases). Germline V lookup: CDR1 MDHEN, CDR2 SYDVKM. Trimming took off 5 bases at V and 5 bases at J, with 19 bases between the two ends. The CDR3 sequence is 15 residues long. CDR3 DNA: TGTGCCAGCAGTGATACCAGACAGGAACTAAACGAGCAGTACTTC. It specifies CASSDTRQELNEQYF.

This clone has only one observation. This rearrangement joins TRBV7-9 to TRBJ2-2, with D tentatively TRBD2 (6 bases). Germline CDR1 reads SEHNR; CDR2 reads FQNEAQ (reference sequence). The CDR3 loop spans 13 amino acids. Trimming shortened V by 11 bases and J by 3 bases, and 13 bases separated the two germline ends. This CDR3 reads CAGGDVHTGELFF. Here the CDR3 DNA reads TGTGCCGGAGGGGACGTTCACACCGGGGAGCTGTTTTTT.

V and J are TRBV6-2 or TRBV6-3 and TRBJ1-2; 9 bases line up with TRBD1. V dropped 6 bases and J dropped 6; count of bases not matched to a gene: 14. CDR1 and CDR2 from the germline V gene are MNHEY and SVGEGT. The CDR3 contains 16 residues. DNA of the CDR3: TGTGCCAGCAGCCGTCATTCAGGGACAGGGCAACATGGCTACACCTTC. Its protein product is CASSRHSGTGQHGYTF.

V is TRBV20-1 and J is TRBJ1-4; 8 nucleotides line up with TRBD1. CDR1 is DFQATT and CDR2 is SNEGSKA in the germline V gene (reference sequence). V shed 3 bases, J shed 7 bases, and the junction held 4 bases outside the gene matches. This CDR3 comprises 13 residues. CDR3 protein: CSASGQGGEKLFF. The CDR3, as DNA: TGCAGTGCTAGTGGACAGGGCGGTGAAAAACTGTTTTTT.

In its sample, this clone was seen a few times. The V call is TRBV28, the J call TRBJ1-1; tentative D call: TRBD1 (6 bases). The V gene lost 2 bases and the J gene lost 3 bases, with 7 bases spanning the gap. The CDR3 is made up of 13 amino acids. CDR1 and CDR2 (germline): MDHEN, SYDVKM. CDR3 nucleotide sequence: TGTGCCAGCAGTTTACAGGGGCACACTGAAGCTTTCTTT. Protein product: CASSLQGHTEAFF.

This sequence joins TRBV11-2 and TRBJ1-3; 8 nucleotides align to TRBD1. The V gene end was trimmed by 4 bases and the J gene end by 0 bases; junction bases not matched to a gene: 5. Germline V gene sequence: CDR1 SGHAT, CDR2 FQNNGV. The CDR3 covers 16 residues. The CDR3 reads CASSSWTGNSGNTIYF. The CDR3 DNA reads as TGTGCCAGCAGCTCGTGGACAGGGAACTCTGGAAACACCATATATTTT.

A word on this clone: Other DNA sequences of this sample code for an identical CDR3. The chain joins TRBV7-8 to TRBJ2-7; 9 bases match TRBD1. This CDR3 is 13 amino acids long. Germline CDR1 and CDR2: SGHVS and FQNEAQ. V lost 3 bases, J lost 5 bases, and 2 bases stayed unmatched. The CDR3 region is CASSLDRGDEQYF. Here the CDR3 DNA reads TGTGCCAGCAGCTTGGACAGGGGCGACGAGCAGTACTTC.

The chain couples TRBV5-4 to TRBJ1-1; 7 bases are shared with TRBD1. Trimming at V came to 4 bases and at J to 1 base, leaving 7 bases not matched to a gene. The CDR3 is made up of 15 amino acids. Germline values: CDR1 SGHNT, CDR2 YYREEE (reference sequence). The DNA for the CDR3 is TGTGCCAGCAGCCCGACGACAGGGAGGAACACTGAAGCTTTCTTT. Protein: CASSPTTGRNTEAFF.

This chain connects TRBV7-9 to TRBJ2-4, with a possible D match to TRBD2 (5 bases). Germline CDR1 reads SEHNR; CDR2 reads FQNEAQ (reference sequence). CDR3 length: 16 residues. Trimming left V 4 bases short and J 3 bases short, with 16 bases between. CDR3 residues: CASSYRENSGKNIQYF. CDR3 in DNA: TGTGCCAGCAGCTATAGGGAGAATTCGGGCAAAAACATTCAGTACTTC.

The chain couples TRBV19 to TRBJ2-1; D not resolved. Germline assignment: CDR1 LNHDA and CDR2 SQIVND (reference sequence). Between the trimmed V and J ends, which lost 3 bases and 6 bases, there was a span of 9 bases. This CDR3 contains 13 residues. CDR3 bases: TGTGCCAGTAGTATTAGTATCCGCAATGAGCAGTTCTTC. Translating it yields CASSISIRNEQFF.

The DNA of the CDR3 is TGTGCCAGCCTTGGGGGCTCAGATGGGAGGAACACTGAAGCTTTCTTT. Its translation: CASLGGSDGRNTEAFF. This chain uses TRBV28 with TRBJ1-1; weak D call: TRBD1 (6 bases). The length of the CDR3 is 16 residues. The V end was cut by 8 bases, the J end by 1 base, with 20 bases between. Germline V CDR1 and CDR2: MDHEN, SYDVKM.

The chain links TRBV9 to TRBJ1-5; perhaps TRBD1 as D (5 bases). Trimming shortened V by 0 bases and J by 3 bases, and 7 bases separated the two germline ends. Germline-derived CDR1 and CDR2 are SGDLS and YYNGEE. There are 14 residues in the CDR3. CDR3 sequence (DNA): TGTGCCAGCAGCGTAGCGGGGGTCAATCAGCCCCAGCATTTT. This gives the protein CASSVAGVNQPQHF.

The CDR3 DNA is TGTGCCAGTAGGGACAGGGTAGCCTACAATGAGCAGTTCTTC. This sequence encodes CASRDRVAYNEQFF. The chain uses TRBV19 and TRBJ2-1; 8 bases map to TRBD1. The ends lost 6 bases at V and 2 bases at J; junction bases unmatched: 3. The germline CDR1 and CDR2 sequences are LNHDA and SQIVND (reference sequence). The CDR3 totals 14 residues.

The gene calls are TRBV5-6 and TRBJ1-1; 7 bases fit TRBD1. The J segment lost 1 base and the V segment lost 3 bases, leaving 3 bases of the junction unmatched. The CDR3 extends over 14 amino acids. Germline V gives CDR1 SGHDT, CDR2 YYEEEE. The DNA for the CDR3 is TGTGCCAGCAGCTCATGGACAGGGAACACTGAAGCTTTCTTT. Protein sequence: CASSSWTGNTEAFF.

The chain's CDR3 is CATSDFRGSGHSTDTQYF. DNA for the CDR3: TGTGCCACCAGTGATTTTAGGGGTAGCGGGCATAGCACAGATACGCAGTATTTT. This rearrangement joins TRBV24-1 to TRBJ2-3, with 7 positions matching TRBD2. The CDR3 runs 18 residues. V lost 1 base, J lost 0 bases, and 9 bases stayed unmatched. Per the germline V gene, CDR1 is KGHDR and CDR2 is SFDVKD.

CDR3 region: CASSRQAENEQFF. The CDR3 coding sequence is TGTGCCAGCAGCAGACAGGCGGAAAATGAGCAGTTCTTC. The chain recombines TRBV3-1 (or the pseudogene TRBV3-2) with TRBJ2-1; tentative D call: TRBD1 (6 bases). Germline CDR1 reads LGHDT; CDR2 reads YNNKEL (reference sequence). V was clipped by 5 bases and J by 7 bases, with 12 bases between them. This CDR3 spans 13 amino acids.

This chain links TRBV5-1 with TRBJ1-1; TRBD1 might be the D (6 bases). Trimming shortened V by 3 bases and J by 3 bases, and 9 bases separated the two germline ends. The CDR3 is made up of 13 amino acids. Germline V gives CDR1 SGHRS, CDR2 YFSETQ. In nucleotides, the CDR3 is TGCGCCAGCAGCTGGGACAAACACACTGAAGCTTTCTTT. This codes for CASSWDKHTEAFF.

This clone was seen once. The chain's CDR3 is CASSLESNQPQHF. Here the CDR3 DNA reads TGTGCCAGCAGTTTGGAGAGCAATCAGCCCCAGCATTTT. V and J are TRBV2 and TRBJ1-5, with D unresolved. V lost 5 bases to trimming and J lost 1 base, with 6 bases between them. CDR1 is SNHLY, CDR2 FYNNEI, per germline. CDR3 size: 13 residues.